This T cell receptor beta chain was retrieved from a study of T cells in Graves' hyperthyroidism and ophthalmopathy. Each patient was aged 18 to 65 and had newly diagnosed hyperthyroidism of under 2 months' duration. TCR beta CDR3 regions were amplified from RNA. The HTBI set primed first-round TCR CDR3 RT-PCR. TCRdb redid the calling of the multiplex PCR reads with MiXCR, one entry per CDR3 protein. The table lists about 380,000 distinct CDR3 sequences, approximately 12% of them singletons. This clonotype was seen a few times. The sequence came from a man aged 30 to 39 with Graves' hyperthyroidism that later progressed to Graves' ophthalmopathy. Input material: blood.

The CDR3 DNA is TGCAGTGCCAATTGGAGGGAAAACTATGGCTACACCTTC. Residues: CSANWRENYGYTF. V usage is TRBV20-1 and J usage is TRBJ1-2; D unresolved. The CDR3 is 13 amino acids. The V end lost 6 bases, the J end lost 2 bases, and 13 bases lay between the germline ends. Germline V lookup: CDR1 DFQATT, CDR2 SNEGSKA (reference sequence).